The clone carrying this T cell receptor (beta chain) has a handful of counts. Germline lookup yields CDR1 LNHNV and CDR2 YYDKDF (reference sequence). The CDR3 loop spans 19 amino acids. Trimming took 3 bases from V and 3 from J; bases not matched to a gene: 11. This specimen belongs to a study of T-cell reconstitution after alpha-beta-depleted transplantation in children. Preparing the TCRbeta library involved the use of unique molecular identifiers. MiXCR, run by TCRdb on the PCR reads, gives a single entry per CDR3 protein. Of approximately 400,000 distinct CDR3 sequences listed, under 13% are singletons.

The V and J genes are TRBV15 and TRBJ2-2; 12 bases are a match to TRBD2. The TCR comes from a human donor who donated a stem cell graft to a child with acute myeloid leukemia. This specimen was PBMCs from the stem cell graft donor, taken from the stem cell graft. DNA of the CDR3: TGTGCCACCAGCAGTAAATCTAGCGGGAGGGCCTGGTACACCGGGGAGCTGTTTTTT. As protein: CATSSKSSGRAWYTGELFF.